The table lists the clone carrying this T cell receptor (beta chain) with a count of one. This record belongs to a study of T cell responses to AZD1222 COVID-19 vaccine. CDR1 MDHEN and CDR2 SYDVKM come from the germline V gene. The CDR3 has 14 amino acids. V gave up 6 bases and J gave up 9 bases, with 15 bases separating them. Sequencing used immunoSEQ multiplex PCR; TCRdb keeps in-frame clones, though not all of them. Of roughly 160,000 clones in the sample, around 95% were seen once. This chain connects TRBV28 to TRBJ1-6, with D maybe TRBD1 (6 bases). The source was peripheral blood, collected on day 0 of AZD1222 vaccination. The receptor comes from an adult in good health. The CDR3: CASRIEQGGSPLHF. DNA of the CDR3: TGTGCCAGCAGGATAGAACAGGGAGGTTCACCCCTCCACTTT.